Below, one T cell receptor (beta chain) is given with its context. This clone was observed a single time. Its antigen remains unidentified. Base qualities were left out, and no much larger clone turns up one base away. These data belong to a study of blood T cell repertoires in COVID-19 (dated by TCRdb to 2020 to 2021). The study in broad terms: Collaborator samples came from the United States, Italy and Spain and covered acute and convalescent phases of COVID-19. Where available, HLA class I and class II types were taken from metadata supplied by the sample provider and were not determined by assay-based typing. The repertoires were made available in a free public database intended to serve as a resource for research on the immune response to SARS-CoV-2. Subjects who had been exposed to COVID-19, were actively infected with it, or had recovered from it provided the deeply sampled blood TCRbeta repertoires that made up the dataset. Sample metadata almost always included a de-identified subject ID, COVID-19 status, age in years and sex. Samples were obtained from the ongoing ImmuneRACE study (first 160 participants) and from 1,200 or so subjects provided by 6 global collaborators. The material from the prospective study consisted of cDNA or gDNA derived from T cells, B-cell-depleted T cells, or PBMCs.

What the study reported, not specific to this receptor: How much clinical and demographic metadata was included differed by source and by participant, and the metadata was provided uncurated.

Whole blood was collected in K2EDTA tubes by collaborating institutions according to the institutions' own protocols. For TCRbeta analysis, collaborator samples were shipped as frozen whole blood, as isolated PBMCs, or as DNA extracted from either sample type. The CDR3 numbers 15 residues from cysteine through phenylalanine. The CDR3 DNA has 45 bases and is translated from base 1. Unmatched junction bases come to 9, with V trimmed by 2 bases and J by 10 bases. The CDR1 and CDR2 encoded by the germline V gene are MNHNS and SASEGT. TCRbeta CDR3 regions were amplified from genomic DNA by means of the immunoSEQ Assay, a bias-controlled multiplex PCR. As for the original processing: Within the assay, amplification of reference gene primers was used to estimate how many nucleated cells each sample contained. Sequence reads were collapsed and filtered to measure the absolute abundance of every unique TCRbeta CDR3 rearrangement. For each sample, productive Simpson clonality was calculated by taking the square root of Simpson's diversity index across productive rearrangements. TCRdb limited this immuneACCESS table to in-frame rearrangements with V and J called. A share of clones is missing; checked studies link under half to unresolved V genes, and the rest is unexplained. V and J calls and clone size follow that table, whereas D and trimming were derived from the DNA. In this sample the table shows about 130,000 clones, about 88% of which occur a single time. The biggest ten clones account for 1% to 1.5% of the sample.

The TCR was taken from a woman of 80 years or more with acute or convalescent COVID-19. Sequencing was performed on peripheral blood. Here the chain combines TRBV6-1 and TRBJ1-4; TRBD1 fits 8 bases in the junction. The sequenced DNA: TGTGCCAGCAGTGAATGGACAGGGCCGGGGGGAAAACTGTTTTTT. Its protein is CASSEWTGPGGKLFF.